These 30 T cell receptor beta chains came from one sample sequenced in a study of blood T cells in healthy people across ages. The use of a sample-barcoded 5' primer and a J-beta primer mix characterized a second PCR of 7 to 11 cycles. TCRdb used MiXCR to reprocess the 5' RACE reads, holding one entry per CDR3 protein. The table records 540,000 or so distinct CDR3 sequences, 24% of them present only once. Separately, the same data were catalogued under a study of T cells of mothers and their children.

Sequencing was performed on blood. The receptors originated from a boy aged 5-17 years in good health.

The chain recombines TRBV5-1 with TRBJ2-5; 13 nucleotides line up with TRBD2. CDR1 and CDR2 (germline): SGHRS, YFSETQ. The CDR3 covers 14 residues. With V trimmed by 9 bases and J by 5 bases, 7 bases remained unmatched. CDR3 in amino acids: CATRGTSGVETQYF. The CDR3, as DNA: TGCGCCACCCGAGGGACTAGCGGGGTGGAGACCCAGTACTTC.

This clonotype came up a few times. The CDR3 loop reads CASNNLGLAGLNIQYF. CDR3 DNA: TGTGCCAGCAATAACCTGGGGCTAGCGGGACTAAACATTCAGTACTTC. The gene calls are TRBV12-3 or TRBV12-4 and TRBJ2-4, with 9 bases identical to TRBD2. The CDR3 spans 16 residues. V shed 7 bases, J shed 6 bases, and the junction held 13 bases outside the gene matches.

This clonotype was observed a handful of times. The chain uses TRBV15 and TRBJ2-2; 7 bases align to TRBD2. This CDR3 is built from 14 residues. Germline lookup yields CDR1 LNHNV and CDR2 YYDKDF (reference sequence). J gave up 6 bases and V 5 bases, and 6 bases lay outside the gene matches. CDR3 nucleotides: TGTGCCACCAGCCCCGGACTAGTCGCCGGGGAGCTGTTTTTT. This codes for CATSPGLVAGELFF.

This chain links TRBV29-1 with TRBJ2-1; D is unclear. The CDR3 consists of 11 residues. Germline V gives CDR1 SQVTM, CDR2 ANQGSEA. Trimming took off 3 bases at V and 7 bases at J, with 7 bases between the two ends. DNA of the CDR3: TGCAGCGTTGACACGACGAATGAGCAGTTCTTC. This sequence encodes CSVDTTNEQFF.

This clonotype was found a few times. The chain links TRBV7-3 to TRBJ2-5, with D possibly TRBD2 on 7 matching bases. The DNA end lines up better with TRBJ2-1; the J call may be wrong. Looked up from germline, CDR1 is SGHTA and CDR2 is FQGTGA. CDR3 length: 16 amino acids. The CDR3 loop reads CASSPQGGARLNEQFF. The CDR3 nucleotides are TGTGCCAGCAGCCCGCAAGGGGGGGCGCGTTTAAATGAGCAGTTCTTC.

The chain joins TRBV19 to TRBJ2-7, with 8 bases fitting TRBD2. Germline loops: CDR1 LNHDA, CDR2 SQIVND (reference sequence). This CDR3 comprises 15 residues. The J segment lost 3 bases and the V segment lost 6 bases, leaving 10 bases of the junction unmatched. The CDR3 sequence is CASSRSGLAGYEQYF. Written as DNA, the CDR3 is TGTGCCAGTAGCCGATCTGGACTAGCTGGCTACGAGCAGTACTTC.

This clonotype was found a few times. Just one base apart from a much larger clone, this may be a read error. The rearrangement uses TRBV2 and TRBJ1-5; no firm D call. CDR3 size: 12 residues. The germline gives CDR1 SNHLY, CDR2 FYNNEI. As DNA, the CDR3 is TGTGCCAGCAGCCGATTGACGCAGCCCCTGCATTTT. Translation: CASSRLTQPLHF.

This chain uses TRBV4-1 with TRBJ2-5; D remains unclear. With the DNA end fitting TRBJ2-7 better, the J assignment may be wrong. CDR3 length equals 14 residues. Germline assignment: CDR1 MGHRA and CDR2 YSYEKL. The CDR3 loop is CASSQETTHDEQYF. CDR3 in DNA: TGCGCCAGCAGCCAAGAGACGACTCACGACGAGCAGTACTTC.

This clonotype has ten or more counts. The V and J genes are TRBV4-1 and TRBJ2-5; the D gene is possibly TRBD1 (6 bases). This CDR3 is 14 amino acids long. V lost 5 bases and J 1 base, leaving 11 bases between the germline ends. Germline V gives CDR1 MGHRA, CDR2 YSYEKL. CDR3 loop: CASSNQGIQETQYF. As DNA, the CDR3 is TGCGCCAGCAGCAACCAGGGGATCCAAGAGACCCAGTACTTC.

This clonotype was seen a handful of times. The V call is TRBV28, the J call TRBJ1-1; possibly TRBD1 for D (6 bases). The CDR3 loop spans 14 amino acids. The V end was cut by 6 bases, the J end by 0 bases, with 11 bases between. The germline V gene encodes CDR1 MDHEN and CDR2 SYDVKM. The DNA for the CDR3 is TGTGCCAGCAGGCGCGACAGGATGAACACTGAAGCTTTCTTT. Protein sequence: CASRRDRMNTEAFF.

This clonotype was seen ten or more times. This CDR3 reads CASSLGGLAGRETQYF. CDR3 DNA: TGTGCCAGCAGCTTAGGCGGTCTAGCGGGGCGGGAGACCCAGTACTTC. The V call is TRBV7-2, the J call TRBJ2-5; 9 bases align to TRBD2. The CDR3 is 16 residues long. Germline V lookup: CDR1 SGHTA, CDR2 FQGNSA. V lost 1 base and J lost 5; bases outside the gene matches: 8.

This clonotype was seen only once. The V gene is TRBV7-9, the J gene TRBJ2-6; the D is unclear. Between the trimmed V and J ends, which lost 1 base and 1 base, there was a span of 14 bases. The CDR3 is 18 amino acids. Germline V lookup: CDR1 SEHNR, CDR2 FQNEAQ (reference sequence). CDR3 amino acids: CASSLGASEFSGANVLTF. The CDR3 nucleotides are TGTGCCAGCAGCTTAGGAGCGTCCGAATTTTCTGGGGCCAACGTCCTGACTTTC. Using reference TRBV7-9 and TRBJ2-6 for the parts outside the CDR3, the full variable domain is DTGVSQNPRHKITKRGQNVTFRCDPISEHNRLYWYRQTLGQGPEFLTYFQNEAQLEKSRLLSDRFSAERPKGSFSTLEIQRTEQGDSAMYLCASSLGASEFSGANVLTFGAGSRLTVL.

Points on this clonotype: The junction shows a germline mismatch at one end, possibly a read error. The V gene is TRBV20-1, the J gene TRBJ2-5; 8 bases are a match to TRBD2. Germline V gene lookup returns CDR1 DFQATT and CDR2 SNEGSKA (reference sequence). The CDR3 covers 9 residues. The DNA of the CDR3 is TGCTGTACTAGCGGAGGGCCGTTCTTC. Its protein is CCTSGGPFF.

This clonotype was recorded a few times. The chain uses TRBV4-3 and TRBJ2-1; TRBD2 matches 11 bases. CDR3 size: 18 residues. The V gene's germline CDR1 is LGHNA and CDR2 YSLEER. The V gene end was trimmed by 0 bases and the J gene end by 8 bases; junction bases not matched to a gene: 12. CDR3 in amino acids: CASSQEPPLAGVGHEQFF. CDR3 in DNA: TGCGCCAGCAGCCAAGAGCCACCACTAGCGGGGGTAGGGCATGAGCAGTTCTTC.

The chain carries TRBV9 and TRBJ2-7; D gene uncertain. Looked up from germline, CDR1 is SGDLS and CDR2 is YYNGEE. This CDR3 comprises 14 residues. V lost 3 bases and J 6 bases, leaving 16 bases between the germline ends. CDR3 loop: CASSAYFVSGEQYF. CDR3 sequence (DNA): TGTGCCAGCAGCGCCTACTTTGTCTCCGGCGAGCAGTACTTC.

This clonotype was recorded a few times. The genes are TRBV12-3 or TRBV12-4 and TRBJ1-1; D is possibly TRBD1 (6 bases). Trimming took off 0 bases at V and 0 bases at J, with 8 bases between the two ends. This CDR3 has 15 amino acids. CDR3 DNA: TGTGCCAGCAGTTTAGCACAGGGTCTGAACACTGAAGCTTTCTTT. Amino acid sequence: CASSLAQGLNTEAFF.

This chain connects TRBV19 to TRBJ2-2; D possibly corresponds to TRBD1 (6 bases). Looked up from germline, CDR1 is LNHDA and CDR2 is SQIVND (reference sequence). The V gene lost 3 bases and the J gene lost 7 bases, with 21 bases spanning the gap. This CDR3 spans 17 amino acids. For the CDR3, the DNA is TGTGCCAGTAGTATGGTGGGACATCTAAATGGGGTCGGGGAGCTGTTTTTT. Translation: CASSMVGHLNGVGELFF.

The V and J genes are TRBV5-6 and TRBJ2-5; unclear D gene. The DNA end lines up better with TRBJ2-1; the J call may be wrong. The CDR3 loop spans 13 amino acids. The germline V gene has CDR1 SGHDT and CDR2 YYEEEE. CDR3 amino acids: CASSLVGFNEQFF. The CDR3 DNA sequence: TGTGCCAGCAGCTTGGTAGGGTTCAATGAGCAGTTCTTC.

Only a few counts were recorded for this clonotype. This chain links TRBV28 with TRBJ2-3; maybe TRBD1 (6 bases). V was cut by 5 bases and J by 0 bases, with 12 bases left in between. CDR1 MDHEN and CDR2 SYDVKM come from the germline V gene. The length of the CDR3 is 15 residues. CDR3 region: CASSPPQGSTDTQYF. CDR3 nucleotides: TGTGCCAGCAGTCCGCCCCAGGGGAGCACAGATACGCAGTATTTT.

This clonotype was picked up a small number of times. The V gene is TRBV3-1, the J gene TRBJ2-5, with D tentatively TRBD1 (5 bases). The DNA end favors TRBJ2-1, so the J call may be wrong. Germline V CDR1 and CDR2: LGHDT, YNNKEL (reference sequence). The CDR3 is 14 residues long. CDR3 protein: CASSRGGLGNEQFF. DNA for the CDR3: TGTGCCAGCAGCCGGGGCGGTCTGGGGAATGAGCAGTTCTTC.

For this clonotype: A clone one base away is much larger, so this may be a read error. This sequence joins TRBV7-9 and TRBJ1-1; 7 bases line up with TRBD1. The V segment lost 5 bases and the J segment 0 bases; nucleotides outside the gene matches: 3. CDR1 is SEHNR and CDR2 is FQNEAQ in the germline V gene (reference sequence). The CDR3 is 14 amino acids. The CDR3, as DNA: TGTGCCAGCAGCCCCGGACAGGTGAACACTGAAGCTTTCTTT. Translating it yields CASSPGQVNTEAFF.

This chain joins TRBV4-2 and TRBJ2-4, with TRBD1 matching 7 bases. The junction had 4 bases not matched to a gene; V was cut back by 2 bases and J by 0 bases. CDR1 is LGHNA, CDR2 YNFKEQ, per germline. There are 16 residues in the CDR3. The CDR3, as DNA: TGTGCCAGCAGCCAACGGGACAGAGTAGCCAAAAACATTCAGTACTTC. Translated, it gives CASSQRDRVAKNIQYF.

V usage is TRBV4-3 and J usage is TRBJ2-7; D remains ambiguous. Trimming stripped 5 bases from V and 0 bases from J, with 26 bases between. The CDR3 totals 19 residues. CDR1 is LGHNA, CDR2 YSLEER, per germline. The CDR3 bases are TGCGCCAGCAGCACACGAAGGGTTTTGGGCGGCAAAAGCTCCTACGAGCAGTACTTC. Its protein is CASSTRRVLGGKSSYEQYF.

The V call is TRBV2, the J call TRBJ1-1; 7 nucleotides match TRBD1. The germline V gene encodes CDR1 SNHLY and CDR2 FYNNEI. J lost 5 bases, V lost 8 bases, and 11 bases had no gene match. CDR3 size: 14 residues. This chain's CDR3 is CASVRQGWGTEAFF. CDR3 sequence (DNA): TGTGCCAGCGTCCGACAGGGTTGGGGGACTGAAGCTTTCTTT.

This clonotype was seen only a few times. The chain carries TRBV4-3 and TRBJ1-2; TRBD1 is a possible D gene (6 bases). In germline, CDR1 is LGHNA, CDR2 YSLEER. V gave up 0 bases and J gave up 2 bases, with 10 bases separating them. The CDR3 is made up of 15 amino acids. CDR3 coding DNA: TGCGCCAGCAGCCAAGATCGGCAGGGGAACTATGGCTACACCTTC. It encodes CASSQDRQGNYGYTF.

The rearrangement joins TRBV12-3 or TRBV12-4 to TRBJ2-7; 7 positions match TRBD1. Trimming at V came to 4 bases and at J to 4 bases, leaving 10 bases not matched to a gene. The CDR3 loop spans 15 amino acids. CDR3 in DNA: TGTGCCAGCAGTTCGCTCCGGGACAGAGTATACGAGCAGTACTTC. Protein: CASSSLRDRVYEQYF.

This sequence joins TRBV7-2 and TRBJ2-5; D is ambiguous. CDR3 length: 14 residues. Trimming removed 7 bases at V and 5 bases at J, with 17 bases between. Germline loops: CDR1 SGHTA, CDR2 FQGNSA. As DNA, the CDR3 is TGTGCCAGCATCTTGGACCCAGACGAGGAGACCCAGTACTTC. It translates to CASILDPDEETQYF.

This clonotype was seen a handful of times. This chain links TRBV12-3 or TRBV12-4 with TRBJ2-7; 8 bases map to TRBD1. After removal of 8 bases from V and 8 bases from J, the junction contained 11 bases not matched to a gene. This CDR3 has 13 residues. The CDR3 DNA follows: TGTGCCAGCGGGGCGGGACAGGTACGAAAGCAGTACTTC. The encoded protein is CASGAGQVRKQYF.

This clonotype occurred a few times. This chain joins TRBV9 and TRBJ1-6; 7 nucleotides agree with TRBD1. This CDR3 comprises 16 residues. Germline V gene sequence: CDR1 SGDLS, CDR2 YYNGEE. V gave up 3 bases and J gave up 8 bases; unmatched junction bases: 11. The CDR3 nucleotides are TGTGCCAGCAGCGCTGGGGACAGATCAGAGTATTCACCCCTCCACTTT. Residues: CASSAGDRSEYSPLHF.

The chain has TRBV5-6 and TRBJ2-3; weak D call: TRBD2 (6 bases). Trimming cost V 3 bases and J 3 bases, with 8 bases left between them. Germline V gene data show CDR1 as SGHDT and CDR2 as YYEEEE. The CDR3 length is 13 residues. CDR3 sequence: CASSWRVTDTQYF. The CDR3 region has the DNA TGTGCCAGCAGCTGGAGGGTTACAGATACGCAGTATTTT.